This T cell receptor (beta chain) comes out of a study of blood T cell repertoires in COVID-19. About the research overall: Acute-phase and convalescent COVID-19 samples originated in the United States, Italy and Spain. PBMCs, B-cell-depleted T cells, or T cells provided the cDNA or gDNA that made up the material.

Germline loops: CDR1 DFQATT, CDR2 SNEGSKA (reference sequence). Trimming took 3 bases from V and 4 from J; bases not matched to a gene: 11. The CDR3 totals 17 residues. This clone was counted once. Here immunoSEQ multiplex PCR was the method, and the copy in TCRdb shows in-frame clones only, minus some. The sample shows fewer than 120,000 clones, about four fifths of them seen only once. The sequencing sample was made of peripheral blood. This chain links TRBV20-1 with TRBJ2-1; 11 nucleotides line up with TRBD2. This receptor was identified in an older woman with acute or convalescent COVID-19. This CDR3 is CSASRASGGSFYNEQFF. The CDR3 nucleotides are TGCAGTGCTAGTCGGGCTAGCGGGGGGTCCTTTTACAATGAGCAGTTCTTC.